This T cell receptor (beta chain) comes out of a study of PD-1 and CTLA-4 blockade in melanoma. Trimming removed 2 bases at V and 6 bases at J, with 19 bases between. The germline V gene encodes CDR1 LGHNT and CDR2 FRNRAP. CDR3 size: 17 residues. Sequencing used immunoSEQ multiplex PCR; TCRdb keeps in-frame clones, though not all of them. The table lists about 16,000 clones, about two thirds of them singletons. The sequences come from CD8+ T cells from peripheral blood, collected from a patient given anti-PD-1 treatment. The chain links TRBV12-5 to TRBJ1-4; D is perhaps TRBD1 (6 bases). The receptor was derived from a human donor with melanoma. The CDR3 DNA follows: TGTGCTAGTGGTTTGCCACACAAGGGGGAGCCAGATGAAAAACTGTTTTTT. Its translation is CASGLPHKGEPDEKLFF. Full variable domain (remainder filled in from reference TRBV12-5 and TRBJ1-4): DARVTQTPRHKVTEMGQEVTMRCQPILGHNTVFWYRQTMMQGLELLAYFRNRAPLDDSGMPKDRFSAEMPDATLATLKIQPSEPRDSAVYFCASGLPHKGEPDEKLFFGSGTQLSVL.